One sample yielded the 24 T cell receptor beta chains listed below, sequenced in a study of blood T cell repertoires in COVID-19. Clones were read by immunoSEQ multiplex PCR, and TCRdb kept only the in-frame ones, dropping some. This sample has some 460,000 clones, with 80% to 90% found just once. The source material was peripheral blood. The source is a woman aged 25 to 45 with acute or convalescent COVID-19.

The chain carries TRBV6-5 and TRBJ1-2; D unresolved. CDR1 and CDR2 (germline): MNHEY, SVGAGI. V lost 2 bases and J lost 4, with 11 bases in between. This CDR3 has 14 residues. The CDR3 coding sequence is TGTGCCAGCAGTTACAGGCAGAGAGGCTATGGCTACACCTTC. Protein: CASSYRQRGYGYTF.

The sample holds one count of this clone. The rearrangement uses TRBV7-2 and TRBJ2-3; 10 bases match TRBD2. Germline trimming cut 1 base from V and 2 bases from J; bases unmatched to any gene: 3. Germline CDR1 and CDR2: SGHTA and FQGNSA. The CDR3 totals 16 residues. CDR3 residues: CASSLEAGGNTDTQYF. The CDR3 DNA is TGTGCCAGCAGCTTAGAAGCGGGGGGGAACACAGATACGCAGTATTTT.

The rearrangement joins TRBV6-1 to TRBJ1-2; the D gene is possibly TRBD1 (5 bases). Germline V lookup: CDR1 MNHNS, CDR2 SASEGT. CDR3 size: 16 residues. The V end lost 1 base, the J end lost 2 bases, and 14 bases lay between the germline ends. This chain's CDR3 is CASSEGIDGGNYGYTF. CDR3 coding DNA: TGTGCCAGCAGTGAAGGGATTGACGGGGGGAACTATGGCTACACCTTC.

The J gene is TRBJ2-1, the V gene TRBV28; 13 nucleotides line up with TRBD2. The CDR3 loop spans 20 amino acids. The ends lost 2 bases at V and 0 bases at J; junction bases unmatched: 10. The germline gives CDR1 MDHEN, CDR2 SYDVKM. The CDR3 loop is CASSLGGTSGTESSYNEQFF. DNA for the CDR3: TGTGCCAGCAGTTTAGGCGGGACTAGCGGGACTGAAAGCTCCTACAATGAGCAGTTCTTC.

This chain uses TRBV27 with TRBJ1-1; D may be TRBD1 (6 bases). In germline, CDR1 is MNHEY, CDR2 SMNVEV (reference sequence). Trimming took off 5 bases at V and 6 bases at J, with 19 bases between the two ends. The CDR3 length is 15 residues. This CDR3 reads CASSPLPGGGSEAFF. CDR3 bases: TGTGCCAGCAGTCCCCTTCCGGGAGGGGGTTCTGAAGCTTTCTTT.

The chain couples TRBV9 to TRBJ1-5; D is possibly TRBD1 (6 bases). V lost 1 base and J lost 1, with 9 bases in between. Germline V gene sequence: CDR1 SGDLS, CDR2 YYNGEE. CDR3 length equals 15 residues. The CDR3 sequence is CASSVSGVSNQPQHF. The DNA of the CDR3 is TGTGCCAGCAGCGTATCAGGGGTAAGCAATCAGCCCCAGCATTTT.

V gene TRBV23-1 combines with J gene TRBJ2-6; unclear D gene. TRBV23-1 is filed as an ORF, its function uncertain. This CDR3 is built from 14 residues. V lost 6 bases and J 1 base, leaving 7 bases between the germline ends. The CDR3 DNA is TGCGCCAGCAGGTACATATCTGGGGCCAACGTCCTGACTTTC. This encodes CASRYISGANVLTF.

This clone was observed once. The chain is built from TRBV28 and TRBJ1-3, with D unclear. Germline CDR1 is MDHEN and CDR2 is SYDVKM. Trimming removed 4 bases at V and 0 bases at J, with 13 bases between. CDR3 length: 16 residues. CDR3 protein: CASSSARPYSGNTIYF. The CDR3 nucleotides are TGTGCCAGCAGTTCGGCCAGGCCCTACTCTGGAAACACCATATATTTT. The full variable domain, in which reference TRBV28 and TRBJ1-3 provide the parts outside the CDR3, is DVKVTQSSRYLVKRTGEKVFLECVQDMDHENMFWYRQDPGLGLRLIYFSYDVKMKEKGDIPEGYSVSREKKERFSLILESASTNQTSMYLCASSSARPYSGNTIYFGEGSWLTVV.

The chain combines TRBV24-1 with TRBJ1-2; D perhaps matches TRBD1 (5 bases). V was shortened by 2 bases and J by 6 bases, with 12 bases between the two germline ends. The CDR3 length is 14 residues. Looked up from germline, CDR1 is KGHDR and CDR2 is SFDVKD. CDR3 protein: CATSDSREGNGYTF. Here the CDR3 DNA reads TGTGCCACCAGTGATTCCAGGGAGGGTAATGGCTACACCTTC.

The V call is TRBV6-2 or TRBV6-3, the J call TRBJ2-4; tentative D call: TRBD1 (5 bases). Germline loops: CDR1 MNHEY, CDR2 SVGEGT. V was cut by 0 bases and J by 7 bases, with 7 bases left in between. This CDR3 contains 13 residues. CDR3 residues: CASSYSTGNIQYF. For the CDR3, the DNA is TGTGCCAGCAGTTACTCTACAGGTAACATTCAGTACTTC.

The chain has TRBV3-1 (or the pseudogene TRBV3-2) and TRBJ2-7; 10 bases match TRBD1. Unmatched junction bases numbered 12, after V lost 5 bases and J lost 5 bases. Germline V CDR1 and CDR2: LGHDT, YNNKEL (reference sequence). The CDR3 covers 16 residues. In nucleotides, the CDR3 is TGTGCCAGCAGCTCTTGGACAGGGGGGTCCTCGGACGAGCAGTACTTC. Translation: CASSSWTGGSSDEQYF.

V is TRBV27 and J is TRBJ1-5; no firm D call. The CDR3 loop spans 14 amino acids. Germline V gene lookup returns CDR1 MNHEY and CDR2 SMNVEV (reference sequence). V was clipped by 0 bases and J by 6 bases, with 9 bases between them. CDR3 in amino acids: CASSLSYGSQPQHF. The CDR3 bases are TGTGCCAGCAGTTTATCTTACGGGAGTCAGCCCCAGCATTTT.

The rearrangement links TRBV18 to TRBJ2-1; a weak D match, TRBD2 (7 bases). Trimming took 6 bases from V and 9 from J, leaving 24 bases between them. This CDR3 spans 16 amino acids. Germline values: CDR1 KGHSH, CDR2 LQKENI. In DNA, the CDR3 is TGTGCCAGCTCCCCAAAGTCGGGGGGCGGATTGTTTGAGCAGTTCTTC. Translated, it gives CASSPKSGGGLFEQFF.

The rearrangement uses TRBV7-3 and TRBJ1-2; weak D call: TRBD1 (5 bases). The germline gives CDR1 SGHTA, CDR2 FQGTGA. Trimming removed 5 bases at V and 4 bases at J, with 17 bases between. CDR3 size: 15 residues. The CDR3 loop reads CASSPTTGAAYGYTF. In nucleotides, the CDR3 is TGTGCCAGCAGCCCAACTACTGGGGCAGCCTATGGCTACACCTTC.

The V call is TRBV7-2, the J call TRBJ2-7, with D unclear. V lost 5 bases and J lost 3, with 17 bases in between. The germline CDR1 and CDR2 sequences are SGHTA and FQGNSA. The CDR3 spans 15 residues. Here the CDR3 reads CASSASRLNFYEQYF. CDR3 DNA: TGTGCCAGCAGCGCGTCCAGGTTGAACTTCTACGAGCAGTACTTC.

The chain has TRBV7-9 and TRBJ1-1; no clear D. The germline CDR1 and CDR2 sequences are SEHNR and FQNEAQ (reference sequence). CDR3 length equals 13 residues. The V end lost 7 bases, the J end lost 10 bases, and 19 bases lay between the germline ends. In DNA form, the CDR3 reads TGTGCCAGCACCACAAAAACCCCGAGTGGAGCTTTCTTT. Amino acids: CASTTKTPSGAFF.

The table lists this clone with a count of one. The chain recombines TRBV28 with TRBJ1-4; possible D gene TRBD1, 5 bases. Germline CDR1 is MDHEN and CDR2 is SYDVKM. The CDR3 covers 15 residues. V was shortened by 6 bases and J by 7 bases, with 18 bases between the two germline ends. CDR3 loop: CASSFAGGTGEKLFF. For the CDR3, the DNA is TGTGCCAGCAGCTTCGCCGGGGGGACGGGTGAAAAACTGTTTTTT.

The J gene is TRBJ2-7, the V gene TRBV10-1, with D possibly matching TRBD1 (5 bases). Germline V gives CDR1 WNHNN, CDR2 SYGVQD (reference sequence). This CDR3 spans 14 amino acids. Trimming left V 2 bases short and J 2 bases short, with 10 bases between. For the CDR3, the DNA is TGCGCCAGCAGTGAGGGGGTAGGGGCCTACGAGCAGTACTTC. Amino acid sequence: CASSEGVGAYEQYF.

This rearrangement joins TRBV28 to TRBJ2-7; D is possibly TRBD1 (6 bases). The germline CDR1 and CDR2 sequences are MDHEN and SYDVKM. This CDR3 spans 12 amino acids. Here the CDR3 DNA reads TGTGCCAGCAACAATCCCCCGGGACAACTTAACGTC. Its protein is CASNNPPGQLNV.

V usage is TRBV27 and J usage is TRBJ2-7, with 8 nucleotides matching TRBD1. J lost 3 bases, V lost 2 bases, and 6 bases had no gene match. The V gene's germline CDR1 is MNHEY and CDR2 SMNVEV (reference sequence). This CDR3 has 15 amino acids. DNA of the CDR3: TGTGCCAGCAGTTTACGAGGTACAGGGGGCTACGAGCAGTACTTC. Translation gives CASSLRGTGGYEQYF.

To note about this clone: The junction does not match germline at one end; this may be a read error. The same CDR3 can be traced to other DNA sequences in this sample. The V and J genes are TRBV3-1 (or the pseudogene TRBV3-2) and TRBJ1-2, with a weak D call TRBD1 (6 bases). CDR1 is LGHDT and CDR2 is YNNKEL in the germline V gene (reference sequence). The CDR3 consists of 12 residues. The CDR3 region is CASRGAPYSYTF. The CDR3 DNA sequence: TGCGCCAGTCGGGGGGCCCCTTATTCCTACACCTTC.

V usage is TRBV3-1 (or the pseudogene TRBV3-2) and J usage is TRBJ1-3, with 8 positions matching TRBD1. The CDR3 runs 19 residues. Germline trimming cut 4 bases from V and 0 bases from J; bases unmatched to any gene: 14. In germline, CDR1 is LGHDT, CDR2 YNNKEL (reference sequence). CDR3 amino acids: CASSLKMSSGGHSGNTIYF. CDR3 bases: TGTGCCAGCAGCCTCAAGATGTCATCAGGGGGCCACTCTGGAAACACCATATATTTT.

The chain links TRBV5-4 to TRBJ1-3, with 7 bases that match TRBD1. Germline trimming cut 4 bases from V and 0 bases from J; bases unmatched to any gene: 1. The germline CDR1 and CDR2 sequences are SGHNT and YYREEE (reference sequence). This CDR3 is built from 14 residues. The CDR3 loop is CASSRDSSGNTIYF. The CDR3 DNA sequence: TGTGCCAGCAGCCGGGACAGCTCTGGAAACACCATATATTTT.

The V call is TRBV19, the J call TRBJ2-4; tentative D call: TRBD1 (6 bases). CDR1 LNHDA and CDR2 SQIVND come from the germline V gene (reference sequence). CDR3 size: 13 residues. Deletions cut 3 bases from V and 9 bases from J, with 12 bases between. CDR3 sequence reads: CASSIIRGGIQYF. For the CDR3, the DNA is TGTGCCAGTAGTATCATCAGGGGCGGCATTCAGTACTTC. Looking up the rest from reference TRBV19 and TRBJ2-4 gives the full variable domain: DGGITQSPKYLFRKEGQNVTLSCEQNLNHDAMYWYRQDPGQGLRLIYYSQIVNDFQKGDIAEGYSVSREKKESFPLTVTSAQKNPTAFYLCASSIIRGGIQYFGAGTRLSVL.